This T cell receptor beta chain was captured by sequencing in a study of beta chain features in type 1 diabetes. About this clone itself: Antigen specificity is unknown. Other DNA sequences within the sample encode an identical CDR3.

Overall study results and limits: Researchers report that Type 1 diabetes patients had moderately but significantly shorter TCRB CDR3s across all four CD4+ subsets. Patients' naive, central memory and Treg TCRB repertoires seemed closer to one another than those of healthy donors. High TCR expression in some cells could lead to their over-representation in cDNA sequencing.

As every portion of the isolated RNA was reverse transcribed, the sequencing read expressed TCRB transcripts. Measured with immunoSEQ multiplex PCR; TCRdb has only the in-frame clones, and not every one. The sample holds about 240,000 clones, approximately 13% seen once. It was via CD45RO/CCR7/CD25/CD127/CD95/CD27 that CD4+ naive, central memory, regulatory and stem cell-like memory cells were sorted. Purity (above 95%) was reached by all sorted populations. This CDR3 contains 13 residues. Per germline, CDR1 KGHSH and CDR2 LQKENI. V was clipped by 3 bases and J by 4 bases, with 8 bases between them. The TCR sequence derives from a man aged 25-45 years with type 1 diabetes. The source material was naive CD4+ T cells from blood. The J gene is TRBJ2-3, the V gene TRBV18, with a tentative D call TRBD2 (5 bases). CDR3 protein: CASSPWGADTQYF. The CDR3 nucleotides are TGTGCCAGCTCACCCTGGGGAGCAGATACGCAGTATTTT.